A single sample is the source of the 8 T cell receptor beta chains below, sequenced in a study of T cells after yellow fever vaccination. TCRdb re-called the 5' RACE reads through MiXCR, storing one row per CDR3 protein. The table lists tens of thousands of distinct CDR3 sequences, approximately 7.5% of them singletons. The source was CD8+ T cells sorted from PBMCs, collected on the day of the yellow fever booster vaccination. The receptors were sampled from a man aged 30-40 years who received the YFV17D yellow fever vaccine.

This clonotype has a count of ten or more. CDR3 in DNA: TGCAGTGCCCCTAGGGACAGGGACTATGGCTACACCTTC. Translated, it gives CSAPRDRDYGYTF. The gene calls are TRBV20-1 and TRBJ1-2; 9 nucleotides line up with TRBD1. From germline, CDR1 is DFQATT and CDR2 SNEGSKA (reference sequence). The CDR3 sequence is 13 residues long. Trimming removed 6 bases from V and 3 bases from J; junction bases left unmatched: 5.

For this clonotype: This may be a read error: a much more frequent sequence differs by one nucleotide. This rearrangement joins TRBV6-5 to TRBJ2-5; D not resolved. This CDR3 contains 14 residues. V dropped 2 bases and J dropped 5 bases, with 12 bases sitting between them. CDR1 and CDR2 (germline): MNHEY, SVGAGI. For the CDR3, the DNA is TGTGCCAGCAGTTACGGTAACAGCCACGAGACCCAGTACTTC. It is translated as CASSYGNSHETQYF.

This clonotype was counted between two and nine times. The genes are TRBV4-2 and TRBJ2-7; possibly TRBD1 or TRBD2 for D (5 bases each). With 1 base removed from V and 5 bases from J, the gap between germline ends came to 12 bases. This CDR3 has 14 amino acids. Germline loops: CDR1 LGHNA, CDR2 YNFKEQ. CDR3 in amino acids: CASSQVGTWDEQYF. DNA of the CDR3: TGTGCCAGCAGCCAAGTCGGGACCTGGGACGAGCAGTACTTC.

V gene TRBV27 combines with J gene TRBJ2-7; 9 bases are a match to TRBD2. With V trimmed by 6 bases and J by 2 bases, 8 bases remained unmatched. Looked up from germline, CDR1 is MNHEY and CDR2 is SMNVEV (reference sequence). The CDR3 has 15 amino acids. Written as DNA, the CDR3 is TGTGCCAGCAGCTTAGCCGGGACTAGCACCTACGAGCAGTACTTC. Translated: CASSLAGTSTYEQYF.

The rearrangement joins TRBV7-6 to TRBJ2-1, with 9 nucleotides matching TRBD2. V lost 4 bases, J lost 9 bases, and 13 bases stayed unmatched. The CDR3 spans 16 residues. Looked up from germline, CDR1 is SGHVS and CDR2 is FNYEAQ. The CDR3 DNA reads as TGTGCCAGCAGCTCCCCGTTGGGCGGGAGGGCTACTGAGCAGTTCTTC. Translation: CASSSPLGGRATEQFF.

This clonotype occurred a few times. The chain links TRBV12-3 or TRBV12-4 to TRBJ1-1, with D possibly being TRBD1 (5 bases). The CDR3 is 14 amino acids. V was shortened by 10 bases and J by 1 base, with 16 bases between the two germline ends. CDR3 coding DNA: TGTGCCACACCTAGGATGGGGGAGAACACTGAAGCTTTCTTT. Residues: CATPRMGENTEAFF.

Many counts were recorded for this clonotype. The rearrangement joins TRBV12-3 or TRBV12-4 to TRBJ2-5; the D gene is possibly TRBD2 (6 bases). Trimming left V 6 bases short and J 1 base short, with 15 bases between. The CDR3 runs to 15 residues. Here the CDR3 reads CASSHIGTFQETQYF. CDR3 coding DNA: TGTGCCAGCAGCCACATCGGGACTTTCCAAGAGACCCAGTACTTC.

This chain connects TRBV9 to TRBJ2-5, with D maybe TRBD1 (6 bases). Germline CDR1 SGDLS, CDR2 YYNGEE. V gave up 1 base and J gave up 5 bases, with 12 bases separating them. The CDR3 has 14 residues. The DNA for the CDR3 is TGTGCCAGCAGCGTATCAGGGGCGGTGGAGACCCAGTACTTC. The encoded protein is CASSVSGAVETQYF.